These 22 T cell receptor beta chains share one sample of origin, sequenced in a study of blood T cells in healthy people across ages. A sample-barcoded 5' primer and a J-beta primer mix were used in a second PCR of about 7 to 11 cycles. TCRdb fed the 5' RACE reads into MiXCR, producing one record per CDR3 protein. The table shows 600,000 to 850,000 distinct CDR3 sequences, with 20% to 25% occurring only once. In addition, the sample was reused for a study of T cells of mothers and their children.

Sequencing was performed on blood. These receptors came from a boy between 10 and 17 years old in good health.

J is TRBJ2-3 and V is TRBV12-3 or TRBV12-4; D possibly corresponds to TRBD2 (5 bases). V was pared by 2 bases and J by 0 bases, with 15 bases between. The CDR3 length is 17 residues. The CDR3 spells CASSLSLATSSTDTQYF. The CDR3, as DNA: TGTGCCAGCAGTTTAAGCCTAGCCACCTCTAGCACAGATACGCAGTATTTT.

As to this clonotype: A read error may account for a junction end that differs from germline. The chain links TRBV7-2 to TRBJ1-1, with D perhaps matching TRBD1 (6 bases). This CDR3 comprises 13 residues. Germline V lookup: CDR1 SGHTA, CDR2 FQGNSA. Here the CDR3 reads CVSSLDRSTEAFF. Here the CDR3 DNA reads TGTGTCAGCAGCTTAGACAGGAGTACTGAAGCTTTCTTT.

V gene TRBV6-1 combines with J gene TRBJ2-7, with 12 nucleotides matching TRBD1. CDR3 length: 15 amino acids. The V and J ends lost 6 bases and 1 base, in that order; junction bases with no gene match: 4. Looked up from germline, CDR1 is MNHNS and CDR2 is SASEGT. The CDR3 DNA sequence: TGTGCCAGCAGGGGGACAGGGGGCAAGTCCTACGAGCAGTACTTC. It specifies CASRGTGGKSYEQYF.

The J gene is TRBJ2-1, the V gene TRBV7-9; 11 nucleotides agree with TRBD2. The V and J ends lost 5 bases and 8 bases, in that order; junction bases with no gene match: 8. Germline V gene data show CDR1 as SEHNR and CDR2 as FQNEAQ (reference sequence). The CDR3 length is 15 residues. CDR3: CASSTLAGGVYEQFF. CDR3 nucleotide sequence: TGTGCCAGCAGCACTTTAGCGGGAGGGGTCTATGAGCAGTTCTTC.

J is TRBJ1-2 and V is TRBV19; TRBD1 matches at 7 bases. The V and J ends lost 7 bases and 2 bases, in that order; junction bases with no gene match: 4. CDR3 length: 13 amino acids. Germline V lookup: CDR1 LNHDA, CDR2 SQIVND (reference sequence). CDR3 nucleotide sequence: TGTGCCAGTACCGAGACAGGGAACTATGGCTACACCTTC. Protein: CASTETGNYGYTF. The whole variable domain, remainder taken from reference TRBV19 and TRBJ1-2, is DGGITQSPKYLFRKEGQNVTLSCEQNLNHDAMYWYRQDPGQGLRLIYYSQIVNDFQKGDIAEGYSVSREKKESFPLTVTSAQKNPTAFYLCASTETGNYGYTFGSGTRLTVV.

The rearrangement joins TRBV7-2 to TRBJ2-3; 12 bases are shared with TRBD2. Germline CDR1 SGHTA, CDR2 FQGNSA. The V gene end was trimmed by 5 bases and the J gene end by 4 bases; junction bases not matched to a gene: 13. CDR3 size: 18 residues. The chain's CDR3 is CASSRGLAGGLKADTQYF. The CDR3 DNA sequence: TGTGCCAGCAGCCGGGGTCTAGCGGGGGGGTTGAAGGCAGATACGCAGTATTTT.

The chain is built from TRBV20-1 and TRBJ2-7, with 11 positions matching TRBD2. The germline CDR1 and CDR2 sequences are DFQATT and SNEGSKA (reference sequence). This CDR3 region has 14 residues. The trim removed 5 bases at V and 4 bases at J, leaving 7 bases unmatched. The CDR3 bases are TGCAGTGCTCCGAGGACTAGCGGGTCTTACGAGCAGTACTTC. Amino acids: CSAPRTSGSYEQYF.

Concerning this clonotype itself: The junction shows a germline mismatch at one end, possibly a read error. V is TRBV7-2 and J is TRBJ2-6; no firm D call. CDR3 length equals 15 residues. Germline lookup yields CDR1 SGHTA and CDR2 FQGNSA. CDR3 nucleotides: TGTGCCAGCAACTTAGAAAGCTCTGGGGCCAACGTCCTGACTTTC. It is translated as CASNLESSGANVLTF.

CDR3 region: CASSATSGQETQYF. For the CDR3, the DNA is TGTGCCAGCAGCGCCACTAGCGGACAAGAGACCCAGTACTTC. The chain has TRBV7-2 and TRBJ2-1; 8 bases fit TRBD2. The end of the DNA aligns better with TRBJ2-5, so the J call may be wrong. CDR1 is SGHTA, CDR2 FQGNSA, per germline. There are 14 residues in the CDR3.

In its sample, this clonotype was seen once. The CDR3 sequence: CSVEETSGGYNEQFF. CDR3 DNA sequence: TGCAGCGTTGAAGAGACTAGCGGGGGATACAATGAGCAGTTCTTC. The genes are TRBV29-1 and TRBJ2-1, with 12 nucleotides matching TRBD2. CDR1 and CDR2 (germline): SQVTM, ANQGSEA. This CDR3 region has 15 residues. The V segment lost 0 bases and the J segment 4 bases; nucleotides outside the gene matches: 1.

CDR3 region: CASSEPGHGETQYF. The DNA for the CDR3 is TGTGCCAGCAGCGAGCCGGGCCATGGAGAGACCCAGTACTTC. The chain carries TRBV6-2 or TRBV6-3 and TRBJ2-5; D is undetermined. This CDR3 is 14 amino acids long. The V end lost 6 bases, the J end lost 4 bases, and 15 bases lay between the germline ends. Germline V CDR1 and CDR2: MNHEY, SVGEGT.

The V and J genes are TRBV7-8 and TRBJ1-2; TRBD1 matches 8 bases. Unmatched junction bases numbered 9, after V lost 0 bases and J lost 3 bases. CDR1 SGHVS and CDR2 FQNEAQ come from the germline V gene. This CDR3 contains 17 residues. CDR3 DNA sequence: TGTGCCAGCAGCTTAGCTCCCAGGGGGCGACCGGACTATGGCTACACCTTC. The encoded protein is CASSLAPRGRPDYGYTF.

The J gene is TRBJ2-2, the V gene TRBV28, with 11 bases matching TRBD1. The CDR3 has 15 amino acids. Germline loops: CDR1 MDHEN, CDR2 SYDVKM. Trimming cost V 6 bases and J 6 bases; bases outside gene matches: 6. The CDR3 spells CASSRDRGNPGELFF. DNA of the CDR3: TGTGCCAGCAGCCGGGACAGGGGGAATCCCGGGGAGCTGTTTTTT.

This rearrangement joins TRBV12-3 or TRBV12-4 to TRBJ2-5; 8 bases align to TRBD2. The CDR3 contains 15 residues. The V segment lost 3 bases and the J segment 4 bases; nucleotides outside the gene matches: 7. The CDR3 loop reads CASSFGAGVTETQYF. CDR3 nucleotides: TGTGCCAGCAGTTTTGGAGCGGGAGTAACAGAGACCCAGTACTTC.

This clonotype was seen more than once but under ten times. V usage is TRBV20-1 and J usage is TRBJ2-5, with a tentative D call TRBD2 (6 bases). CDR1 DFQATT and CDR2 SNEGSKA come from the germline V gene (reference sequence). With 3 bases removed from V and 5 bases from J, the gap between germline ends came to 10 bases. This CDR3 has 12 amino acids. In DNA, the CDR3 is TGCAGTGCTAGGGATGGGAGGGAGACCCAGTACTTC. As protein: CSARDGRETQYF.

This clonotype was picked up a small number of times. The J gene is TRBJ2-1, the V gene TRBV5-6, with a weak D call TRBD2 (5 bases). Gene TRBJ2-7 matches the end of the DNA better, so the J call may be wrong. The CDR3 loop spans 13 amino acids. Germline V CDR1 and CDR2: SGHDT, YYEEEE. This chain's CDR3 is CASSLPPGDEQYF. The CDR3 region has the DNA TGTGCCAGCAGCTTACCGCCCGGGGACGAGCAGTACTTC.

This clonotype was seen a handful of times. The V call is TRBV10-3, the J call TRBJ1-2; D not certain. Germline values: CDR1 ENHRY, CDR2 SYGVKD. Trimming cost V 11 bases and J 5 bases, with 24 bases left between them. The CDR3 is 15 residues long. In DNA, the CDR3 is TGTGCCTCGTCGGCGGGCGAAACCTGGACGTATGGCTACACCTTC. Translation gives CASSAGETWTYGYTF.

The chain has TRBV7-9 and TRBJ2-1, with 7 bases identical to TRBD2. The J call may be incorrect, as the DNA end agrees better with TRBJ2-5. The CDR3 covers 14 residues. The V gene's germline CDR1 is SEHNR and CDR2 FQNEAQ (reference sequence). CDR3 bases: TGTGCCAGCAGCCCAATAGCGGGTAGAGAGACCCAGTACTTC. Residues: CASSPIAGRETQYF.

Here the CDR3 reads CSVVPTDASNYGYTF. The CDR3 DNA is TGCAGCGTTGTCCCCACAGACGCCTCTAACTATGGCTACACCTTC. The rearrangement uses TRBV29-1 and TRBJ1-2; unclear D gene. V lost 4 bases to trimming and J lost 0 bases, with 15 bases between them. The length of the CDR3 is 15 residues. Germline V gives CDR1 SQVTM, CDR2 ANQGSEA.

This clonotype has more than one count but fewer than ten. The chain joins TRBV29-1 to TRBJ2-5; TRBD2 aligns across 8 bases. V shed 7 bases and J 5 bases; nucleotides not matched to a gene: 9. In germline, CDR1 is SQVTM, CDR2 ANQGSEA. The CDR3 spans 13 residues. For the CDR3, the DNA is TGCAGCGCCGAAGCGGGAGTCGTGGAGACCCAGTACTTC. It yields the protein CSAEAGVVETQYF.

This clonotype showed up just a few times. This rearrangement joins TRBV6-1 to TRBJ2-1, with unresolved D. The V and J ends lost 6 bases and 1 base respectively, with 22 bases between them. This CDR3 has 18 amino acids. Germline V gene sequence: CDR1 MNHNS, CDR2 SASEGT. CDR3 DNA: TGTGCCAGCAGCACGATGAGAAGGATCCCAATTTCCTACAATGAGCAGTTCTTC. Residues: CASSTMRRIPISYNEQFF.

The chain links TRBV28 to TRBJ2-5, with D hard to call. The DNA end lines up better with TRBJ2-7; the J call may be wrong. This CDR3 region has 11 residues. CDR1 MDHEN and CDR2 SYDVKM come from the germline V gene. The CDR3 DNA sequence: TGTGCCAGCAGCCTCTCAAGCGAGCAGTACTTC. Translated, it gives CASSLSSEQYF.